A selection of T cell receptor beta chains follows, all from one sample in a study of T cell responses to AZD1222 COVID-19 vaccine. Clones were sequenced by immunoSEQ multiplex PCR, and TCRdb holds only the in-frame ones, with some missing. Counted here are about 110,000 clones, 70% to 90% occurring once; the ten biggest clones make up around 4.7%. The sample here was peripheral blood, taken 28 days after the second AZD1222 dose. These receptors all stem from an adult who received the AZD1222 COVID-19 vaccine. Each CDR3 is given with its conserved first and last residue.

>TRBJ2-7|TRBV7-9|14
CASSLLAGSYEQYF
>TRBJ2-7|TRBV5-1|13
CASSRDRAYEQYF
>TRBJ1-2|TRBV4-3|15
CASSPSYRLGTDYTF
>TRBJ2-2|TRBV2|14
CASREGKNTGELFF
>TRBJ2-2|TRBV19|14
CASSFRTSTGELFF
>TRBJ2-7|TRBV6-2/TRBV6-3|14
CASSPTGGTYEQYF
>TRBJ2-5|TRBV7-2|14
CASSLGPSRRTQYF
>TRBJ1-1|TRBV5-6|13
CASSLGQDTEAFF
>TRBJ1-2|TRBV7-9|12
CASSLEGQACTF
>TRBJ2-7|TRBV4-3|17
CASSQDVLPGRREEQYF
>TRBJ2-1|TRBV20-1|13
CSASARGEVRQFF
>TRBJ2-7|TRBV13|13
CASSLPGGGEQYF
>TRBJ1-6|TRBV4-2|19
CASSQAGDVASSYNSPLHF
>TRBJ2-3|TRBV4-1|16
CASSQDLAGGRDTQYF
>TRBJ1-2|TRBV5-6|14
CASSLYAPSTGYTF
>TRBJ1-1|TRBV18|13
CASSPAQVGPYTF
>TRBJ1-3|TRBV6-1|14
CASSERSSGNTIYF
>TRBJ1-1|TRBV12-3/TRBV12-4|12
CASSLPSTEAFF
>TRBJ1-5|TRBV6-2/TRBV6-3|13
CASSWSSNQPQHF
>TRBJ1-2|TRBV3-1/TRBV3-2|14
CASSHQDKNYGYTF
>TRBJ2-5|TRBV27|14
CASSTRDRQETQYF
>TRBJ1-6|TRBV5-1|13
CASSLEVNSPLHF
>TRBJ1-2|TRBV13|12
CASSSLWRGYTF
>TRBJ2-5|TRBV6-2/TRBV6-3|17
CASSWSIGQGLKETQYF
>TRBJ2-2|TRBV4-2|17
CASSQGDREKNTGELFF
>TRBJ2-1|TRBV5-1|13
CASSLGGADEQFF
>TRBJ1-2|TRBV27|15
CASSYRTDSNYGYTF
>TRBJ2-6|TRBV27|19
CASSLRRGTGTPGANVLTF
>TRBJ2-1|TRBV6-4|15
CASKEEGHHINEQFF
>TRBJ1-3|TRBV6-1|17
CASSERAGATSGNTIYF
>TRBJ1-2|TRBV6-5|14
CASRGTGAHYGYTF
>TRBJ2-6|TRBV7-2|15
CARGGANSGANVLTF
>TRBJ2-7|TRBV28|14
CASSSTGALGEQYF
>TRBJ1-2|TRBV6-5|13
CASRGTGDYGYTF
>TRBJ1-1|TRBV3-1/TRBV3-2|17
CASSDRTASKTNTEAFF
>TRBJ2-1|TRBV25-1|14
CASSQVNSYNEQFF
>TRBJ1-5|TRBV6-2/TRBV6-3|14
CASSYPNRGVPQHF
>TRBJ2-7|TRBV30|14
CAWSRTGGAYEQYF
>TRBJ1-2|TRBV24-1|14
CATSDPTGPYGYTF
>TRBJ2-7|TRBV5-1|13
CASSLEGGYEQYF
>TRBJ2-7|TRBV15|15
CATSRDHGKTYEQYF
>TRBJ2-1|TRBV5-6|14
CASSPRTTYNEQFF
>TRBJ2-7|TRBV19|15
CASSPMTGARDEQYF
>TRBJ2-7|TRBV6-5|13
CASSYSYSYEQYF